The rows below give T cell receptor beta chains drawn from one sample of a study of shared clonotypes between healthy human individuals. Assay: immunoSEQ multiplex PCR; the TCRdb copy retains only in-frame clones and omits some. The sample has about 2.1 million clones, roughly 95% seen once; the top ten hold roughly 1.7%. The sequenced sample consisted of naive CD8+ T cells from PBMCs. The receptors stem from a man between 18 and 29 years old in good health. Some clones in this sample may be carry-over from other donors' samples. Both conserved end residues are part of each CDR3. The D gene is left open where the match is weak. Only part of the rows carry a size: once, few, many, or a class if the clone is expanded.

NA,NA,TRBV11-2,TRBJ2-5,CASSPGPGVGGQETQYF,TGTGCCAGCAGCCCGGGCCCCGGTGTAGGGGGACAAGAGACCCAGTACTTC
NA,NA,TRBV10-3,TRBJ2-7,CAISEGHTAVSYEQYF,TGTGCCATCAGTGAGGGGCACACAGCCGTCTCCTACGAGCAGTACTTC
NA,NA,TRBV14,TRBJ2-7,CASSGPKRGEQYF,TGTGCCAGCAGCGGACCGAAACGGGGGGAGCAGTACTTC
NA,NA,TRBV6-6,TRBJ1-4,CASSPGGGSEKLFF,TGTGCCAGCAGCCCTGGGGGGGGGAGCGAAAAACTGTTTTTT
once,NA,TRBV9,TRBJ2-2,CASSVRDGELFF,TGTGCCAGCAGCGTACGGGACGGGGAGCTGTTTTTT
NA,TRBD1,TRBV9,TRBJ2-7,CASSVGQGLEQYF,TGTGCCAGCAGCGTAGGACAGGGGCTCGAGCAGTACTTC
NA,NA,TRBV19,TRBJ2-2,CASSTFELAFSWNTGELFF,TGTGCCAGTAGTACCTTTGAACTAGCCTTCTCTTGGAACACCGGGGAGCTGTTTTTT
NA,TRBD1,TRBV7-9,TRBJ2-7,CASRHADRGEQYF,TGTGCCAGCAGACACGCGGACAGGGGCGAGCAGTACTTC
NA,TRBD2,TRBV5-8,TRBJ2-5,CASSLSQPGTSENQETQYF,TGTGCCAGCAGCTTGTCGCAACCCGGGACTAGCGAGAACCAAGAGACCCAGTACTTC
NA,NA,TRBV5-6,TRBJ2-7,CASEEGGTIISGFPYEQYF,TGTGCCAGCGAAGAAGGGGGGACCATTATTAGCGGCTTCCCCTACGAGCAGTACTTC
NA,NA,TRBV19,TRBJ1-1,CASSFRGMNTEAFF,TGTGCCAGTAGTTTTCGGGGAATGAACACTGAAGCTTTCTTT
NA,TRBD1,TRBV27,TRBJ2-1,CASSPTSGQAYNEQFF,TGTGCCAGCAGTCCAACCTCGGGACAGGCTTACAATGAGCAGTTCTTC
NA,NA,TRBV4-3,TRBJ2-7,CTSSQDVAGSYEQYF,TGCACCAGCAGCCAAGATGTAGCCGGTTCCTACGAGCAGTACTTC
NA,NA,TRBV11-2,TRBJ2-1,CASSLRDPEQFF,TGTGCCAGCAGCTTAAGGGATCCTGAGCAGTTCTTC
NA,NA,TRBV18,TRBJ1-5,CASSPFREFSNQPQHF,TGTGCCAGCTCACCCTTCAGGGAATTTAGCAATCAGCCCCAGCATTTT
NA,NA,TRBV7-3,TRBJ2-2,CASSLTTTIALEADLAGELFF,TGTGCCAGCAGCTTAACGACGACGATCGCTCTTGAGGCAGATTTGGCCGGGGAGCTGTTTTTT
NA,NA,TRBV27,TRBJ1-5,CASSWILGQPQHF,TGTGCCAGCAGTTGGATTTTGGGTCAGCCCCAGCATTTT
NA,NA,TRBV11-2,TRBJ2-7,CASSLVPGASGNEQYF,TGTGCCAGCAGCTTAGTTCCGGGGGCGTCTGGTAACGAGCAGTACTTC
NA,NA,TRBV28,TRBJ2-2,CASRHTGAGTGELFF,TGTGCCAGCAGACATACTGGGGCCGGGACCGGGGAGCTGTTTTTT
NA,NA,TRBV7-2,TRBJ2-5,CASSFPQGLQETQYF,TGTGCCAGCAGCTTCCCCCAGGGACTGCAAGAGACCCAGTACTTC
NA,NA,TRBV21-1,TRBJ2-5,CASTLGPPPGETQYF,TGTGCCAGTACCCTGGGTCCCCCTCCCGGGGAGACCCAGTACTTC
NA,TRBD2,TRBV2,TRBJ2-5,CASSWLAGEVRETQYF,TGTGCCAGCAGTTGGCTAGCGGGAGAGGTGAGGGAGACCCAGTACTTC
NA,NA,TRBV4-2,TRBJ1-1,CASSQEGVGMGTEAFF,TGTGCCAGCAGCCAAGAGGGTGTGGGAATGGGCACTGAAGCTTTCTTT
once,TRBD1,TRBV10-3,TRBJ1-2,CAISDSGTGSFYGYTF,TGTGCCATCAGTGACTCCGGGACAGGGTCGTTCTATGGCTACACCTTC
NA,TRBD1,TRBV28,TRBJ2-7,CASRRRQGMAYEQYF,TGTGCCAGCAGGCGACGACAGGGGATGGCCTACGAGCAGTACTTC
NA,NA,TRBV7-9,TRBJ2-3,CASSPRTDSTQYF,TGTGCCAGCAGCCCCAGGACAGATTCAACGCAGTATTTT
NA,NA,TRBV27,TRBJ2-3,CASSFVGTTDTQYF,TGTGCCAGCAGTTTTGTGGGAACCACAGATACGCAGTATTTT
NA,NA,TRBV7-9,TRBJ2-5,CASSPNREETQYF,TGTGCCAGCAGTCCAAACAGGGAAGAGACCCAGTACTTC
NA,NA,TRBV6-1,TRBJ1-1,CASSAAGRAYTEAFF,TGTGCCAGCAGTGCAGCAGGGAGAGCGTACACTGAAGCTTTCTTT
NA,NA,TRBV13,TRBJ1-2,CASTQGTNYGYTF,TGTGCCAGCACCCAGGGTACAAACTATGGCTACACCTTC
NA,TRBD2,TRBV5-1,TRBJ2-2,CASSLTAPGLAGVGHTGELFF,TGCGCCAGCAGCTTGACTGCTCCGGGACTAGCGGGAGTAGGTCACACCGGGGAGCTGTTTTTT
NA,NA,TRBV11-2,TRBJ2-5,CASSLVGSQETQYF,TGTGCCAGCAGCTTAGTAGGGTCCCAAGAGACCCAGTACTTC
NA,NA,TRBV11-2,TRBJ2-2,CASSLARTLYTGELFF,TGTGCCAGCAGCTTAGCCCGGACTTTGTACACCGGGGAGCTGTTTTTT
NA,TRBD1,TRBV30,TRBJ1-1,CAWSGGQGLEAFF,TGTGCCTGGAGCGGAGGACAGGGACTCGAAGCTTTCTTT
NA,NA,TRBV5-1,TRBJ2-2,CASSLQQVTGELFF,TGCGCCAGCAGCTTACAGCAGGTCACCGGGGAGCTGTTTTTT
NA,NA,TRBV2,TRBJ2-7,CASRGRDSWEQYF,TGTGCCAGCAGGGGCCGGGACTCCTGGGAGCAGTACTTC
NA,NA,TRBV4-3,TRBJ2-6,CASSLPRDSGANVLTF,TGCGCCAGCAGCCTACCCCGGGACTCTGGGGCCAACGTCCTGACTTTC